What follows are 19 T cell receptor beta chains derived from one specimen sequenced in a study of blood T cell repertoires in COVID-19. TCRdb's copy holds only in-frame clones and misses some; the assay was immunoSEQ multiplex PCR. The sample yields under 350,000 clones, 80% to 90% seen once. The material sequenced was PBMCs or T cells enriched from blood (not recorded which). Every receptor here comes from a woman aged 35 to 49 with acute COVID-19.

The table lists this clone with a few counts. The rearrangement links TRBV5-1 to TRBJ2-7; the match to TRBD1 covers 7 bases. The V gene's germline CDR1 is SGHRS and CDR2 YFSETQ. V lost 4 bases, J lost 0 bases, and 7 bases stayed unmatched. The CDR3 consists of 15 residues. The CDR3 spells CASSPETGRSYEQYF. The CDR3 nucleotides are TGCGCCAGCAGCCCGGAGACAGGGCGCTCCTACGAGCAGTACTTC.

The chain carries TRBV5-8 and TRBJ1-6; D gene uncertain. Germline CDR1 SGHTS, CDR2 YDEGEE. V dropped 2 bases and J dropped 0 bases, with 9 bases sitting between them. The CDR3 contains 16 residues. CDR3 loop: CASSLGGSSYNSPLHF. DNA for the CDR3: TGTGCCAGCAGCTTAGGCGGCAGCTCCTATAATTCACCCCTCCACTTT.

The chain uses TRBV6-5 and TRBJ2-1; possibly TRBD2 for D (5 bases). The CDR3 loop spans 14 amino acids. V was shortened by 11 bases and J by 0 bases, with 14 bases between the two germline ends. CDR1 MNHEY and CDR2 SVGAGI come from the germline V gene. The CDR3 bases are TGTGCCGCCACTAGGCCCAGCTCCTACAATGAGCAGTTCTTC. Amino acid sequence: CAATRPSSYNEQFF.

This chain uses TRBV7-2 with TRBJ2-7; 10 bases are shared with TRBD1. CDR3 size: 16 residues. V gave up 1 base and J gave up 4 bases; unmatched junction bases: 7. Germline CDR1 SGHTA, CDR2 FQGNSA. CDR3 sequence reads: CASSLGGTGAIYEQYF. The CDR3 nucleotides read TGTGCCAGCAGCTTAGGGGGGACAGGGGCTATTTACGAGCAGTACTTC.

As to this clone: A junction end diverges from the germline sequence, so it may reflect a read error. The genes are TRBV18 and TRBJ2-5; D perhaps matches TRBD2 (6 bases). This CDR3 is built from 14 residues. Germline CDR1 is KGHSH and CDR2 is LQKENI. CDR3: CASSPGLAQGTQYF. CDR3 DNA sequence: TGTGCCAGCTCACCGGGGCTAGCGCAAGGGACCCAGTACTTC.

The V and J genes are TRBV7-6 and TRBJ2-3, with TRBD1 identical over 7 bases. Germline CDR1 and CDR2: SGHVS and FNYEAQ. CDR3 length equals 15 residues. V lost 2 bases, J lost 1 base, and 3 bases stayed unmatched. This chain's CDR3 is CASSLRQGRTDTQYF. The CDR3 nucleotides are TGTGCCAGCAGCTTAAGACAGGGCCGCACAGATACGCAGTATTTT.

The genes are TRBV7-3 and TRBJ2-2; TRBD1 agrees at 8 bases. V shed 4 bases and J 8 bases; nucleotides not matched to a gene: 9. CDR3 length equals 15 residues. Germline V gene lookup returns CDR1 SGHTA and CDR2 FQGTGA. CDR3 sequence reads: CASSYGTGQGGELFF. The CDR3 DNA sequence: TGTGCCAGCAGCTACGGGACTGGACAGGGAGGGGAGCTGTTTTTT.

This chain joins TRBV29-1 and TRBJ1-1, with D perhaps TRBD1 (5 bases). Trimming took off 4 bases at V and 2 bases at J, with 14 bases between the two ends. Germline V gives CDR1 SQVTM, CDR2 ANQGSEA. This CDR3 is 14 amino acids long. CDR3: CSVVRWDYNTEAFF. The CDR3 bases are TGCAGCGTTGTTAGGTGGGACTACAACACTGAAGCTTTCTTT.

This clone was counted a few times. The CDR3 bases are TGTGCCAGCTCACCATCGGTCCCAGGGGAGTCTGGTGGCTACACCTTC. It translates to CASSPSVPGESGGYTF. The chain carries TRBV18 and TRBJ1-2; D is possibly TRBD1 (6 bases). From germline, CDR1 is KGHSH and CDR2 LQKENI. V was trimmed by 2 bases and J by 7 bases, leaving 20 bases between them. This CDR3 is built from 16 residues.

This rearrangement joins TRBV28 to TRBJ1-5, with D possibly matching TRBD1 (6 bases). Germline CDR1 MDHEN, CDR2 SYDVKM. The V end was cut by 7 bases, the J end by 3 bases, with 13 bases between. The CDR3 sequence is 14 residues long. CDR3 DNA sequence: TGTGCCAGCAAAGGGGACACTTACAATCAGCCCCAGCATTTT. Translating it yields CASKGDTYNQPQHF.

This clone appeared once. This chain connects TRBV15 to TRBJ2-7; no firm D call. V was trimmed by 1 base and J by 0 bases, leaving 4 bases between them. The CDR3 is 13 amino acids. Germline V gene data show CDR1 as LNHNV and CDR2 as YYDKDF (reference sequence). CDR3 nucleotide sequence: TGTGCCACCAGCAGAGGTCACTCCTACGAGCAGTACTTC. Protein: CATSRGHSYEQYF.

J is TRBJ2-3 and V is TRBV18; weak D call: TRBD1 (6 bases). The CDR3 length is 16 residues. CDR1 and CDR2 (germline): KGHSH, LQKENI. Trimming took off 6 bases at V and 1 base at J, with 17 bases between the two ends. This chain's CDR3 is CASSQTRQAGTDTQYF. CDR3 coding DNA: TGTGCCAGCTCCCAGACGAGACAGGCCGGCACAGATACGCAGTATTTT.

The rearrangement joins TRBV3-1 (or the pseudogene TRBV3-2) to TRBJ2-2, with D possibly being TRBD1 (6 bases). From germline, CDR1 is LGHDT and CDR2 YNNKEL (reference sequence). V was pared by 3 bases and J by 1 base, with 12 bases between. The CDR3 covers 16 residues. CDR3 in amino acids: CASSQRTGQNTGELFF. In DNA form, the CDR3 reads TGTGCCAGCAGCCAGCGAACGGGACAGAACACCGGGGAGCTGTTTTTT.

The rearrangement links TRBV5-1 to TRBJ2-1; 12 nucleotides align to TRBD2. V shed 3 bases, J shed 4 bases, and the junction held 5 bases outside the gene matches. The CDR3 has 16 residues. Germline assignment: CDR1 SGHRS and CDR2 YFSETQ. CDR3 amino acids: CASSWMTSGSYNEQFF. In nucleotides, the CDR3 is TGCGCCAGCAGCTGGATGACTAGCGGGAGTTACAATGAGCAGTTCTTC. Variable domain in full (rest from reference TRBV5-1 and TRBJ2-1): KAGVTQTPRYLIKTRGQQVTLSCSPISGHRSVSWYQQTPGQGLQFLFEYFSETQRNKGNFPGRFSGRQFSNSRSEMNVSTLELGDSALYLCASSWMTSGSYNEQFFGPGTRLTVL.

This chain joins TRBV9 and TRBJ1-6; D possibly corresponds to TRBD1 (5 bases). CDR1 is SGDLS and CDR2 is YYNGEE in the germline V gene. The V and J ends lost 2 bases and 5 bases respectively, with 8 bases between them. CDR3 length: 14 residues. DNA of the CDR3: TGTGCCAGCAGCGTGCGGGGGGATAATTCACCCCTCCACTTT. Translated, it gives CASSVRGDNSPLHF.

The chain uses TRBV9 and TRBJ2-3, with a possible D match to TRBD2 (6 bases). The CDR3 spans 15 residues. V shed 2 bases and J shed 0 bases, with 10 bases lying between them. In germline, CDR1 is SGDLS, CDR2 YYNGEE. The chain's CDR3 is CASSVSGVSTDTQYF. For the CDR3, the DNA is TGTGCCAGCAGCGTTTCGGGGGTAAGCACAGATACGCAGTATTTT.

The chain carries TRBV7-2 and TRBJ2-2; 7 positions agree with TRBD1. Trimming cost V 2 bases and J 0 bases; bases outside gene matches: 6. The CDR3 extends over 17 amino acids. The germline V gene has CDR1 SGHTA and CDR2 FQGNSA. Written as DNA, the CDR3 is TGTGCCAGCAGCTTATTTCCAGGGACAGCGAACACCGGGGAGCTGTTTTTT. It specifies CASSLFPGTANTGELFF.

The gene calls are TRBV7-2 and TRBJ1-4; possible D gene TRBD1, 5 bases. V was pared by 1 base and J by 4 bases, with 10 bases between. CDR1 and CDR2 from the germline V gene are SGHTA and FQGNSA. The CDR3 totals 15 residues. The CDR3 DNA follows: TGTGCCAGCAGCTTAGAGGGGCGGAGTAATGAAAAACTGTTTTTT. Its translation: CASSLEGRSNEKLFF.

This chain joins TRBV10-3 and TRBJ1-5; 7 bases are shared with TRBD1. CDR1 and CDR2 (germline): ENHRY, SYGVKD. This CDR3 contains 16 residues. V was pared by 7 bases and J by 5 bases, with 14 bases of the junction left unmatched. In DNA form, the CDR3 reads TGTGCCATCAAACTCGAGGCAGGGGGTTGGGATCAGCCCCAGCATTTT. It encodes CAIKLEAGGWDQPQHF.